Each of the 27 T cell receptor beta chains below was sequenced from the same sample in a study of Tregs in tolerant kidney transplant recipients. Clones were sequenced by immunoSEQ multiplex PCR, and TCRdb holds only the in-frame ones, with some missing. This sample's clone table lists some 52,000 clones. The specimen was CD4+ T cells from blood, collected before the transplant. The receptors shown here come from a human donor who received a combined kidney and bone marrow transplant.

Notes on this clone: The read gets to within 3 residues of the CDR3 end, and the germline J gene fills in the rest. The chain combines TRBV2 with TRBJ2-5; TRBD2 agrees at 10 bases. In germline, CDR1 is SNHLY, CDR2 FYNNEI. Trimming took 10 bases from V and 2 from J; bases not matched to a gene: 10. The CDR3 is made up of 15 amino acids. The covered CDR3 bases are TGTGCCACCTCAGCGGGAGGGCCCCAACAAGAGACC. Residues: CATSAGGPQQET. The CDR3 in full is CATSAGGPQQETQYF.

With regard to this clone: From the germline J gene comes the end of the CDR3, since the read stops 3 residues before it. The chain carries TRBV20-1 and TRBJ1-4; 9 nucleotides agree with TRBD1. Germline V gene lookup returns CDR1 DFQATT and CDR2 SNEGSKA (reference sequence). V dropped 6 bases and J dropped 8; count of bases not matched to a gene: 10. This CDR3 has 14 amino acids. The covered CDR3 bases are TGCAGTGCCCTGGACAGGGGAGGGAGGGAAAAA. The encoded protein is CSALDRGGREK. The CDR3 in its entirety is CSALDRGGREKLFF.

As for this clone: The read ends 3 residues before the CDR3 terminus; that terminus is restored from the germline J gene. The chain is built from TRBV7-2 and TRBJ2-7; D not certain. The V end was cut by 4 bases, the J end by 0 bases, with 13 bases between. This CDR3 region has 15 residues. The germline gives CDR1 SGHTA, CDR2 FQGNSA. This CDR3 is CASSSNNGGSYEQYF. The sequenced part of the CDR3 DNA is TGTGCCAGCAGCTCCAACAATGGCGGCTCCTACGAG.

Note on this clone: With the read ending 3 residues before the CDR3 end, the germline J gene is used to fill in that end. V usage is TRBV2 and J usage is TRBJ2-3; 8 nucleotides agree with TRBD2. Germline-derived CDR1 and CDR2 are SNHLY and FYNNEI. CDR3 length: 19 amino acids. The ends lost 7 bases at V and 1 base at J; junction bases unmatched: 19. The sequenced CDR3 bases are TGTGCCAGCAACCGGGACACCCAAGGTAGCGGGACCCGCACAGATACG. This translates into CASNRDTQGSGTRTDT. The whole CDR3 sequence is CASNRDTQGSGTRTDTQYF. The full variable domain, rest sourced from reference TRBV2 and TRBJ2-3, is EPEVTQTPSHQVTQMGQEVILRCVPISNHLYFYWYRQILGQKVEFLVSFYNNEISEKSEIFDDQFSVERPDGSNFTLKIRSTKLEDSAMYFCASNRDTQGSGTRTDTQYFGPGTRLTVL.

With respect to this clone: The CDR3 is cut off 3 residues early in the read; its end comes from the germline J gene. The chain couples TRBV7-9 to TRBJ1-2, with a tentative D call TRBD1 (6 bases). With 1 base removed from V and 6 bases from J, the gap between germline ends came to 9 bases. This CDR3 is 13 amino acids long. From germline, CDR1 is SEHNR and CDR2 FQNEAQ (reference sequence). The CDR3 region is CASSLDRAHGYTF. The covered CDR3 bases are TGTGCCAGCAGCTTAGACAGGGCCCATGGC. Filled out from reference TRBV7-9 and TRBJ1-2, the complete variable domain reads DTGVSQNPRHKITKRGQNVTFRCDPISEHNRLYWYRQTLGQGPEFLTYFQNEAQLEKSRLLSDRFSAERPKGSFSTLEIQRTEQGDSAMYLCASSLDRAHGYTFGSGTRLTVV.

Remarks on this clone: Coverage ceases 3 residues before the CDR3 finishes, and the germline J gene fills in the end. This sequence joins TRBV10-3 and TRBJ2-2; D is possibly TRBD1 (5 bases). The CDR3 is 17 residues long. With 1 base removed from V and 4 bases from J, the gap between germline ends came to 16 bases. The germline gives CDR1 ENHRY, CDR2 SYGVKD. The DNA read from the CDR3 is TGTGCCATCAGTGAGTTGGGGCAGGCCGCAGGCACCGGGGAG. It specifies CAISELGQAAGTGE. The CDR3 as a whole reads CAISELGQAAGTGELFF.

On this clone itself: The read ends 3 residues early relative to the CDR3; the germline J gene fills the gap. The rearrangement links TRBV19 to TRBJ2-2; 10 bases agree with TRBD2. V lost 3 bases to trimming and J lost 4 bases; unmatched junction nucleotides: 5. Germline values: CDR1 LNHDA, CDR2 SQIVND (reference sequence). The CDR3 spans 16 residues. The DNA read from the CDR3 is TGTGCCAGTAGTATCTTAGCGGGAGGAGGCACCGGGGAG. Amino acid sequence: CASSILAGGGTGE. The full-length CDR3 reads as CASSILAGGGTGELFF.

In regard to this clone: Read sequence stops 3 residues before the CDR3 end, and the germline J gene provides the missing end. This chain joins TRBV6-1 and TRBJ2-1; 9 bases line up with TRBD2. From germline, CDR1 is MNHNS and CDR2 SASEGT. The ends lost 1 base at V and 0 bases at J; junction bases unmatched: 10. The CDR3 is 19 amino acids. The CDR3 loop is CASSEGLSGGLSSYNEQFF. Partial CDR3 DNA: TGTGCCAGCAGTGAAGGACTTAGCGGGGGCCTAAGCTCCTACAATGAG.

As for this clone: The observed sequence ends 3 residues before the CDR3 terminus, with the missing tail filled in from the germline J gene. The chain carries TRBV18 and TRBJ2-5; 7 bases are a match to TRBD1. Germline lookup yields CDR1 KGHSH and CDR2 LQKENI. CDR3 length equals 16 residues. Trimming cost V 6 bases and J 2 bases; bases outside gene matches: 12. CDR3 DNA, as far as it was read: TGTGCCAGCTCCCCTCCTTCGGGACAGAAGCAAGAGACC. Amino acids: CASSPPSGQKQET. The complete CDR3 sequence is CASSPPSGQKQETQYF.

A note on this clone: Coverage ceases 3 residues before the CDR3 finishes, and the germline J gene fills in the end. The V gene is TRBV7-2, the J gene TRBJ2-7; TRBD1 matches 11 bases. In germline, CDR1 is SGHTA, CDR2 FQGNSA. The CDR3 runs to 15 residues. The J segment lost 1 base and the V segment lost 3 bases, leaving 2 bases of the junction unmatched. CDR3 sequence: CASSFGDRGSYEQYF. Incomplete CDR3 DNA: TGTGCCAGCAGCTTTGGGGACAGGGGGTCCTACGAG.

In the case of this clone: The observed sequence ends 3 residues before the CDR3 terminus, with the missing tail filled in from the germline J gene. The chain joins TRBV6-2 or TRBV6-3 to TRBJ2-1, with a possible D match to TRBD2 (7 bases). This CDR3 has 17 residues. CDR1 and CDR2 (germline): MNHEY, SVGEGT. Deletions cut 2 bases from V and 2 bases from J, with 16 bases between. The sequenced part of the CDR3 DNA is TGTGCCAGCAGTTACGGCTGGGTGCGGGGGCCCTACAATGAG. Translation gives CASSYGWVRGPYNE. The CDR3 in full is CASSYGWVRGPYNEQFF.

With regard to this clone: Read coverage stops 3 residues before the CDR3 terminus; the germline J gene supplies the remainder. The chain employs TRBV20-1 and TRBJ2-5; 10 bases align to TRBD1. Germline values: CDR1 DFQATT, CDR2 SNEGSKA (reference sequence). The V and J ends lost 3 bases and 5 bases, in that order; junction bases with no gene match: 9. This CDR3 is 15 amino acids long. The covered CDR3 bases are TGCAGTGCTAGTGACGGGACAGGGGTCATGGAGACC. This gives the protein CSASDGTGVMET. The whole CDR3 protein reads CSASDGTGVMETQYF.

As to this clone: The read falls 3 residues short of the CDR3 end, and the missing part is taken from the germline J gene. The V gene is TRBV7-7, the J gene TRBJ2-1, with 8 bases that match TRBD2. Germline assignment: CDR1 SSHAT and CDR2 FNYEAQ (reference sequence). The CDR3 spans 14 residues. The junction had 0 bases not matched to a gene; V was cut back by 5 bases and J by 0 bases. The CDR3 spells CASSRGGSYNEQFF. The DNA read from the CDR3 is TGTGCCAGCAGCCGGGGGGGCTCCTACAATGAG.

CDR3 region: CASRRQGAGYGYTF. The sequenced CDR3 bases are TGTGCCAGTAGGAGACAGGGGGCCGGCTATGGC. This chain connects TRBV19 to TRBJ1-2, with 10 bases aligning to TRBD1. The read ends 3 residues early relative to the CDR3; the germline J gene fills the gap. The V gene end was trimmed by 6 bases and the J gene end by 4 bases; junction bases not matched to a gene: 5. In germline, CDR1 is LNHDA, CDR2 SQIVND (reference sequence). The CDR3 is made up of 14 amino acids.

CDR3 region: CASRTGFGPVYEQYF. The covered CDR3 bases are TGTGCCAGTAGGACAGGGTTCGGGCCCGTCTACGAG. This chain links TRBV19 with TRBJ2-7, with 7 bases aligning to TRBD1. The read ends 3 residues before the CDR3 terminus; that terminus is restored from the germline J gene. Trimming at V came to 6 bases and at J to 3 bases, leaving 11 bases not matched to a gene. The germline V gene has CDR1 LNHDA and CDR2 SQIVND (reference sequence). CDR3 length equals 15 residues.

Worth noting for this clone: Read coverage stops 3 residues before the CDR3 terminus; the germline J gene supplies the remainder. J is TRBJ1-2 and V is TRBV10-1; D remains ambiguous. The V end lost 3 bases, the J end lost 7 bases, and 12 bases lay between the germline ends. CDR1 is WNHNN, CDR2 SYGVQD, per germline (reference sequence). This CDR3 comprises 13 residues. The DNA read from the CDR3 is TGCGCCAGCAGTGATGAAGTTGACTCTGGC. Translating gives CASSDEVDSG. The whole CDR3 protein is CASSDEVDSGYTF.

A note on this clone: The read halts 3 residues ahead of the CDR3 end, with the missing end drawn from the germline J gene. The chain uses TRBV2 and TRBJ2-3; perhaps TRBD2 as D (6 bases). Germline V gene sequence: CDR1 SNHLY, CDR2 FYNNEI. The CDR3 runs 15 residues. Trimming cost V 6 bases and J 3 bases, with 16 bases left between them. CDR3 DNA, as far as it was read: TGTGCCAGCAGCAAACGGGACTCCCCGACAGATACG. Translated: CASSKRDSPTDT. The CDR3 in its entirety is CASSKRDSPTDTQYF.

Here the CDR3 reads CASSLGGGQNYGYTF. Partial CDR3 DNA: TGTGCCAGCTCGCTCGGGGGGGGACAGAACTATGGC. The V call is TRBV18, the J call TRBJ1-2; 7 bases are a match to TRBD1. From the germline J gene comes the end of the CDR3, since the read stops 3 residues before it. The trim removed 6 bases at V and 2 bases at J, leaving 9 bases unmatched. The CDR3 has 15 residues. The V gene's germline CDR1 is KGHSH and CDR2 LQKENI. The variable domain in full, completed from reference TRBV18 and TRBJ1-2, reads NAGVMQNPRHLVRRRGQEARLRCSPMKGHSHVYWYRQLPEEGLKFMVYLQKENIIDESGMPKERFSAEFPKEGPSILRIQQVVRGDSAAYFCASSLGGGQNYGYTFGSGTRLTVV.

Concerning this clone: The sequence runs out 3 residues before the end of the CDR3; the remainder is reconstructed from the germline J gene. The rearrangement joins TRBV2 to TRBJ2-3; a weak D match, TRBD2 (5 bases). The V end lost 7 bases, the J end lost 0 bases, and 11 bases lay between the germline ends. The CDR3 loop spans 14 amino acids. CDR1 and CDR2 (germline): SNHLY, FYNNEI. The DNA read from the CDR3 is TGTGCCAGCATCTTAGCGTACAGCACAGATACG. Amino acids: CASILAYSTDT. The complete CDR3 sequence is CASILAYSTDTQYF.

Points on this clone: The sequence runs out 3 residues before the end of the CDR3; the remainder is reconstructed from the germline J gene. The chain combines TRBV7-2 with TRBJ2-3; 7 nucleotides agree with TRBD2. J was trimmed by 3 bases and V by 2 bases; bases with no gene match: 5. Per the germline V gene, CDR1 is SGHTA and CDR2 is FQGNSA. This CDR3 contains 15 residues. The CDR3: CASSLLGLVTDTQYF. Incomplete CDR3 DNA: TGTGCCAGCAGCTTACTAGGACTAGTAACAGATACG.

Of note for this clone: The read stops 3 residues short of the end of the CDR3; the missing end is completed from the germline J gene. The chain combines TRBV19 with TRBJ1-2; 8 bases are a match to TRBD1. After removal of 6 bases from V and 4 bases from J, the junction contained 7 bases not matched to a gene. Germline values: CDR1 LNHDA, CDR2 SQIVND (reference sequence). CDR3 length: 14 residues. CDR3 DNA (partial): TGTGCCAGTAGAGCCGGGACAGGCGTCTATGGC. Protein: CASRAGTGVYG. The full CDR3 protein reads CASRAGTGVYGYTF.

Notes on this clone: The CDR3 goes on 3 residues after the read ends, and that part is filled in from the germline J gene. The chain uses TRBV6-2 or TRBV6-3 and TRBJ1-2, with 7 bases matching TRBD1. The CDR3 length is 14 residues. Germline V lookup: CDR1 MNHEY, CDR2 SVGEGT. Unmatched junction bases numbered 8, after V lost 7 bases and J lost 3 bases. The covered CDR3 bases are TGTGCCAGCACCGACGGGACAGTAGACTATGGC. Amino acid sequence: CASTDGTVDYG. The full CDR3 is CASTDGTVDYGYTF.

With respect to this clone: With the read ending 3 residues before the CDR3 end, the germline J gene is used to fill in that end. The rearrangement uses TRBV5-1 and TRBJ2-2; TRBD2 aligns across 8 bases. Per germline, CDR1 SGHRS and CDR2 YFSETQ. This CDR3 spans 15 amino acids. V shed 0 bases and J 4 bases; nucleotides not matched to a gene: 2. CDR3 sequence: CASSLGLASTGELFF. The CDR3 bases that were read are TGCGCCAGCAGCTTGGGACTAGCGTCCACCGGGGAG.

On this clone: The CDR3 goes on 3 residues after the read ends, and that part is filled in from the germline J gene. This chain uses TRBV7-9 with TRBJ1-1; TRBD1 matches at 7 bases. V gave up 6 bases and J gave up 1 base; unmatched junction bases: 8. Germline V gene sequence: CDR1 SEHNR, CDR2 FQNEAQ (reference sequence). The CDR3 consists of 15 residues. CDR3 DNA, as far as it was read: TGTGCCAGCAGGTTCTCCGGGACAGAGAACACTGAA. Translating gives CASRFSGTENTE. The complete CDR3 sequence is CASRFSGTENTEAFF.

About this clone itself: The CDR3 end lies 3 residues beyond the end of the read and is filled in from the germline J gene. V gene TRBV20-1 combines with J gene TRBJ2-5; 7 nucleotides line up with TRBD2. The CDR3 covers 14 residues. Germline CDR1 DFQATT, CDR2 SNEGSKA (reference sequence). Germline trimming cut 0 bases from V and 2 bases from J; bases unmatched to any gene: 3. This CDR3 reads CSARELAVQETQYF. The covered CDR3 bases are TGCAGTGCTAGAGAGCTAGCGGTTCAAGAGACC.

As for this clone: The read is 3 residues too short to cover the CDR3 end, so that end is filled in from the germline J gene. The V gene is TRBV7-2, the J gene TRBJ1-1, with 9 bases fitting TRBD1. CDR3 length equals 15 residues. Losses at the gene ends were 5 bases for V and 1 base for J; bases not matched to a gene: 5. Germline V gene data show CDR1 as SGHTA and CDR2 as FQGNSA. The covered CDR3 bases are TGTGCCAGCAGCCCCCGACAGGGGGGGAACACTGAA. Protein product: CASSPRQGGNTE. The entire CDR3 sequence reads CASSPRQGGNTEAFF.

With respect to this clone: The CDR3 extends 3 residues past the end of the read, so its final part is completed from the germline J gene. The chain couples TRBV12-3 or TRBV12-4 to TRBJ1-1; possible D gene TRBD1, 5 bases. The CDR3 extends over 13 amino acids. Trimming cost V 3 bases and J 5 bases, with 10 bases left between them. The CDR3 loop is CASSLGGRTEAFF. The sequenced CDR3 bases are TGTGCCAGCAGTTTGGGGGGGAGGACTGAA.